This TCR beta chain is from a study of cytomegalovirus exposure and HLA in healthy donors. General study points: Listed as cytomegalovirus-associated were 150 to 200 TCR beta chains.

In the case of this clone: What it binds is unknown.

V was pared by 6 bases and J by 5 bases, with 13 bases between. Germline V gene data show CDR1 as KGHSH and CDR2 as LQKENI. The CDR3 contains 13 residues. The PCR was carried out with 60 Vbeta primers and 13 Jbeta primers. Original methodology: Counted up in a later analysis, unique TCR beta chains came to some 75 million, with about 10 million shared. Using immunoSEQ multiplex PCR, the repertoire was profiled, and TCRdb retains in-frame clones only, with some absent. V, J and clone size are those of that table, while D and trimming were read from the DNA. Here the sample spans about 90,000 clones, around three quarters being singletons.

J is TRBJ2-5 and V is TRBV18; the D gene is possibly TRBD2 (6 bases). This receptor was taken from a woman aged 40-49 years in good health and CMV-seropositive. The sample consisted of PBMCs. The CDR3 DNA sequence: TGTGCCAGCTCGCCGGTCGGAGGGGAGACCCAGTACTTC. Translating it yields CASSPVGGETQYF. The full variable domain, in which reference TRBV18 and TRBJ2-5 provide the parts outside the CDR3, is NAGVMQNPRHLVRRRGQEARLRCSPMKGHSHVYWYRQLPEEGLKFMVYLQKENIIDESGMPKERFSAEFPKEGPSILRIQQVVRGDSAAYFCASSPVGGETQYFGPGTRLLVL.